These T cell receptor beta chains were read from a single sample in a study of yellow fever vaccine responses in identical twins. TCRdb re-called the RT-PCR reads through MiXCR, storing one row per CDR3 protein. In the table there are 5,700 or so distinct CDR3 sequences, 86% of which are singletons. Sequenced here: T cells from blood (PBMCs), unsorted or a sorted subset (not recorded which), sampled before or after yellow fever vaccination (not recorded which). The receptors come from a woman younger than 30 who received the yellow fever vaccine. Both conserved end residues are trimmed from each CDR3. The order of the fields is V gene, clone size, J gene, D gene, CDR3 protein. A D gene is named only where the DNA matches it firmly. Clone size is stated in some rows and not others, as once, few, many or a class when expanded.

TRBV5-1	NA	TRBJ1-1	NA	ASSLFVNTEAF
TRBV25-1	NA	TRBJ1-4	NA	ASSERRGGANEKLF
TRBV5-1	once	TRBJ2-7	NA	ASSASGLNEQY
TRBV14	few	TRBJ2-1	NA	ASSQDGQGHRVNEQF
TRBV6-1	NA	TRBJ2-5	TRBD2	AISEAGEIQETQY
TRBV5-6	NA	TRBJ2-7	TRBD1	ASSLDRGSYEQY
TRBV2	NA	TRBJ2-1	NA	ASSARGLWDEQF
TRBV19	NA	TRBJ2-1	NA	ASSLQRYNEQF
TRBV2	once	TRBJ2-1	TRBD1	ASRDQGVDEQF
TRBV6-5	NA	TRBJ2-7	TRBD2	ASSHYSGGISYEQY
TRBV6-2/TRBV6-3	NA	TRBJ2-1	TRBD2	ASSHILAGNYNEQF
TRBV12-3/TRBV12-4	few	TRBJ1-2	NA	ASSQPGRSYGYT
TRBV12-3/TRBV12-4	NA	TRBJ2-7	NA	ASSSDRNYEQY
TRBV28	NA	TRBJ2-7	TRBD2	ASSPALAGIGEQY
TRBV23-1	NA	TRBJ2-5	NA	ASSWDIQETQY
TRBV6-1	NA	TRBJ2-1	NA	ASSGDSQTDNEQF
TRBV27	NA	TRBJ2-5	NA	ASSLRLAAPKETQY
TRBV27	once	TRBJ2-6	NA	ASSFSGANVLT
TRBV2	NA	TRBJ1-1	NA	ASRYREAF